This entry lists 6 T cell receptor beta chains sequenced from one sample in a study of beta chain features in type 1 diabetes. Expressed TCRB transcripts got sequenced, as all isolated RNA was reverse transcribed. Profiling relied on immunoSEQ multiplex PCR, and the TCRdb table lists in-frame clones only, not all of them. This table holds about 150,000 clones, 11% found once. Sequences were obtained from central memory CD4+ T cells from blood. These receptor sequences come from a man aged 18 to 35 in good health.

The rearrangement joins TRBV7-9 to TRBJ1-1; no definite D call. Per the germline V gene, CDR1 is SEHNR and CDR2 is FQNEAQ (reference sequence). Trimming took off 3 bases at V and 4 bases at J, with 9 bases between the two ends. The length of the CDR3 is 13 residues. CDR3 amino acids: CASSFARITEAFF. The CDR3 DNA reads TGTGCCAGCAGCTTCGCGCGGATCACTGAAGCTTTCTTT.

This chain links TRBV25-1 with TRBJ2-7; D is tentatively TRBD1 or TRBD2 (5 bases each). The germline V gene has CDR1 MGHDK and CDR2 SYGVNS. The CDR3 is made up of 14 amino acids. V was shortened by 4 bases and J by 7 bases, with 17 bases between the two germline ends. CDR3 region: CASSAAGSTREQYF. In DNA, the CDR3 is TGTGCCAGCAGTGCCGCAGGGTCTACTAGGGAGCAGTACTTC.

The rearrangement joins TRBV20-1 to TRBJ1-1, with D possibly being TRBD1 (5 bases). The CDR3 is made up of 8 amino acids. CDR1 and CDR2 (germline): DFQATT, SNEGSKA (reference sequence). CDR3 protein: CGMRGAFF. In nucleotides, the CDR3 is TGCGGGATGAGGGGAGCTTTCTTT.

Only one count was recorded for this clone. The CDR3 region has the DNA TGTGCCAGCAGCTTAGCGACGGTTTCACGCCTGGGGACTGAAGCTTTCTTT. Translating it yields CASSLATVSRLGTEAFF. This sequence joins TRBV7-9 and TRBJ1-1; D remains ambiguous. The germline V gene encodes CDR1 SEHNR and CDR2 FQNEAQ (reference sequence). With 0 bases removed from V and 5 bases from J, the gap between germline ends came to 19 bases. The CDR3 sequence is 17 residues long.

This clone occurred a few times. The CDR3, as DNA: TGTGCCAGCAGTGAAACCCAAACAGGAGTCGAGCAGTACTTC. Its translation: CASSETQTGVEQYF. V gene TRBV6-1 combines with J gene TRBJ2-7; a possible D gene is TRBD1 (5 bases). Germline V gene lookup returns CDR1 MNHNS and CDR2 SASEGT. Deletions cut 2 bases from V and 6 bases from J, with 14 bases between. The CDR3 is 14 amino acids.

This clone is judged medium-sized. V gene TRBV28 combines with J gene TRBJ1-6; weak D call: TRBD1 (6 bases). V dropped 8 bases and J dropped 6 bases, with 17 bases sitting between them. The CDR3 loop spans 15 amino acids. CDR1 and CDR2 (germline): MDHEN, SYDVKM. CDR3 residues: CASLLQGIVNSPLHF. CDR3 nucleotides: TGTGCCAGCCTCCTACAGGGTATCGTTAATTCACCCCTCCACTTT.